Listed below are T cell receptor beta chains from one sample, sequenced in a study of T cell responses to AZD1222 COVID-19 vaccine. This table comes from immunoSEQ multiplex PCR, and its TCRdb copy is limited to in-frame clones, with some not included. The repertoire has 150,000 or so clones, 90% to 95% of them found once; the top ten carry roughly 1%. The sequencing here drew on peripheral blood, taken on day 0 of AZD1222 vaccination. These receptors all stem from an adult in good health. Each CDR3 is given with its conserved first and last residue. Each record gives: D gene, J gene, V gene, CDR3 DNA, CDR3 protein. The D gene is left open where the match is weak.

TRBD2 TRBJ2-7 TRBV28 TGTGCCAGCAGTTTAGAGGGCGGGGGGTCGTACGAGCAGTACTTC CASSLEGGGSYEQYF
NA TRBJ2-1 TRBV30 TGTGCCTGGACAGGGGGGAATGAGCAGTTCTTC CAWTGGNEQFF
NA TRBJ1-1 TRBV7-9 TGTGCCAGCAGCTCGTGGGACGGAGAGAACACTGAAGCTTTCTTT CASSSWDGENTEAFF
NA TRBJ2-1 TRBV7-3 TGTGCCAGCAGCTTAGGGGCTAGCTCCAATGAGCAGTTCTTC CASSLGASSNEQFF
NA TRBJ2-3 TRBV19 TGTGCCAGTAGTAGCGGACAGCCTAGCACAGATACGCAGTATTTT CASSSGQPSTDTQYF
TRBD1 TRBJ1-2 TRBV4-1 TGCGCCAGCAGCCAACGAGGACAGGGTAGCTATGGCTACACCTTC CASSQRGQGSYGYTF
NA TRBJ1-2 TRBV29-1 TGCAGCGTTGAATTGGGTAATGGCTACACCTTC CSVELGNGYTF
NA TRBJ1-1 TRBV5-1 TGCGCCAGCAGCTTGTTTTCCGGGAACACTGAAGCTTTCTTT CASSLFSGNTEAFF
NA TRBJ1-2 TRBV3-1/TRBV3-2 TGTGCCAGCAGCCCCGGGACATTTACTAACTATGGCTACACCTTC CASSPGTFTNYGYTF
TRBD1 TRBJ1-5 TRBV2 TGTGCCAGCAGAGACAGGGCGGAAGAGCAGCCCCAGCATTTT CASRDRAEEQPQHF
TRBD2 TRBJ2-3 TRBV29-1 TGCAGCGTTGTTAGCGGGGAATTTTCTAGCACAGATACGCAGTATTTT CSVVSGEFSSTDTQYF
NA TRBJ2-5 TRBV18 TGTGCCAGCTCACCCGTAGGCGGTGAGACCCAGTACTTC CASSPVGGETQYF
NA TRBJ1-1 TRBV29-1 TGCAGCGCCCCTGGACGGGGACCCGGTAAGGGGCCTGAAGCTTTCTTT CSAPGRGPGKGPEAFF
TRBD1 TRBJ1-6 TRBV15 TGTGCCACCAGTAAAGACAGGGGGCTAGGCTCACCCCTCCACTTT CATSKDRGLGSPLHF
NA TRBJ1-2 TRBV6-5 TGTGCCAGCATAACAGGCCTTTTTAACTATGGCTACACCTTC CASITGLFNYGYTF
NA TRBJ2-5 TRBV28 TGTGCCAGCGGGTTACGGGGGAGCGAGACCCAGTACTTC CASGLRGSETQYF
TRBD1 TRBJ1-6 TRBV10-2 TGCGCCAGCAGTGAGAGACAGGGGGCGAATTCACCCCTCCACTTT CASSERQGANSPLHF
TRBD1 TRBJ2-5 TRBV5-1 TGCGCCAGCAGCTTGTACAGGGACAGCCGTTTCGAAAAAGAGACCCAGTACTTC CASSLYRDSRFEKETQYF
NA TRBJ2-7 TRBV4-1 TGCGCCAGCAGGGAGGGACCCTTGGGACGGGGGTACTTC CASREGPLGRGYF
NA TRBJ1-4 TRBV5-1 TGCGCCAGCAGCTTCGAAGGGAACGAAAAACTGTTTTTT CASSFEGNEKLFF
TRBD2 TRBJ2-3 TRBV7-9 TGTGCCAGCAGCTCCCGGCGGGGGGGGCTTTCAGATACGCAGTATTTT CASSSRRGGLSDTQYF
NA TRBJ1-1 TRBV18 TGTGCCAGCTCACCGCGGACCTCCACTGAAGCTTTCTTT CASSPRTSTEAFF
TRBD1 TRBJ2-1 TRBV28 TGTGCCAGCAGTTCCCTAGCCCCGGACAGGGGATTAGATGAGCAGTTCTTC CASSSLAPDRGLDEQFF
TRBD1 TRBJ2-5 TRBV19 TGTGCCAGTAGTCGGGCAGGGGGACAAGAGACCCAGTACTTC CASSRAGGQETQYF
NA TRBJ2-2 TRBV12-5 TGTGCTAGTGGTTTGAGGGTTGTGGGCAACACCGGGGAGCTGTTTTTT CASGLRVVGNTGELFF
NA TRBJ1-6 TRBV3-1/TRBV3-2 TGTGCCAGCAGCCCCAGGGTAAATTCACCCCTCCACTTT CASSPRVNSPLHF
TRBD1 TRBJ1-2 TRBV5-4 TGTGCCAGCAGCCCCTACCAGGGGGCCCTACTTGGCTATGGCTACACCTTC CASSPYQGALLGYGYTF
TRBD1 TRBJ2-7 TRBV7-9 TGTGCCAGCAGCCTCAGGGACAGGGGGTACGAGCAGTACTTC CASSLRDRGYEQYF
NA TRBJ2-3 TRBV6-4 TGTGCCAGCAGTGACCGGGGGTTCCCTAGCACAGATACGCAGTATTTT CASSDRGFPSTDTQYF
TRBD1 TRBJ1-1 TRBV10-3 TGTGCCATCAGTGAGTCGAGGCAGCGGACAGGGGGTACTGAAGCTTTCTTT CAISESRQRTGGTEAFF
NA TRBJ1-1 TRBV28 TGTGCCAGCAGTCGCCGGGCAGGTTCTGAAGCTTTCTTT CASSRRAGSEAFF
TRBD1 TRBJ1-1 TRBV10-3 TGTGCCATCAGTGTCGGGACAGAACGGGGGAAAGCTTTCTTT CAISVGTERGKAFF
NA TRBJ1-1 TRBV27 TGTGCCAGCAGGTTAGGGAGGAACACTGAAGCTTTCTTT CASRLGRNTEAFF
NA TRBJ1-4 TRBV4-2 TGTGCCAGCAGCCCCCCCTTCGAAAAACTGTTTTTT CASSPPFEKLFF
NA TRBJ1-3 TRBV7-2 TGTGCCAGCAGCCCCGACGGGTTTTATGGAAACACCATATATTTT CASSPDGFYGNTIYF
NA TRBJ1-6 TRBV28 TGTGCCAGCAGTTCCCCGCGGGGGGGACCCCTCCACTTT CASSSPRGGPLHF
TRBD2 TRBJ2-3 TRBV10-3 TGTGCCATCAGTGAGCGTGGCGGGGGGGCGACCACAGATACGCAGTATTTT CAISERGGGATTDTQYF
NA TRBJ2-5 TRBV4-1 TGCGCCAGCAGCCAGATAGGCCCACGAGAGACCCAGTACTTC CASSQIGPRETQYF
NA TRBJ1-2 TRBV6-1 TGTGCCAGCAGTGAAGCGTACAACGCCTATGGCTACACCTTC CASSEAYNAYGYTF
NA TRBJ1-6 TRBV6-2/TRBV6-3 TGTGCCAGCAGTGGCAGGATTAATTCACCCCTCCACTTT CASSGRINSPLHF
TRBD1 TRBJ2-7 TRBV5-4 TGTGCCAGCAGCTTGGGGACAGGCAGCTCCTACGAGCAGTACTTC CASSLGTGSSYEQYF
NA TRBJ1-1 TRBV12-3/TRBV12-4 TGTGCCAGCAGTTTATTACAGAGCACTGAAGCTTTCTTT CASSLLQSTEAFF
TRBD2 TRBJ2-5 TRBV9 TGTGCCAGCAGCGTCGGGGGGGCCAGTGAGACCCAGTACTTC CASSVGGASETQYF
NA TRBJ1-2 TRBV9 TGTGCCAGCAGCGTAGGAATGAACAGCCACATGGGGGGCTACACCTTC CASSVGMNSHMGGYTF
NA TRBJ1-2 TRBV9 TGTGCCAGCAGCGGCCCGGGGTCGGCCGACTATGGCTACACCTTC CASSGPGSADYGYTF
NA TRBJ1-1 TRBV2 TGTGCCAGCAGTGCCAGGAGAACTGAAGCTTTCTTT CASSARRTEAFF
NA TRBJ1-1 TRBV2 TGTGCCAGTCACGTCTTCATCGGGGGCACTGAAGCTTTCTTT CASHVFIGGTEAFF
TRBD1 TRBJ2-3 TRBV5-6 TGTGCCAGCAGCCTAAGACAGGGTTCTAGCACAGATACGCAGTATTTT CASSLRQGSSTDTQYF